This T cell receptor (beta chain) was captured in a study of regulatory T cells in long-lasting Graves disease. Building the TCR beta libraries relied on iRepertoire HTBI primers, and CDR3 regions underwent Arm-PCR. In TCRdb, the multiplex PCR reads were re-called with MiXCR into one record per CDR3 protein. The sample includes hundreds of thousands of distinct CDR3 sequences, approximately 15% of them seen just once. Trimming took 6 bases from V and 7 from J, leaving 13 bases between them. The CDR3 length is 12 residues. CDR1 and CDR2 (germline): SGHNT, YYREEE (reference sequence). This sample's time point: newly diagnosed GD, antithyroid drugs for less than 3 months. Following extraction of RNA from PBMCs, that RNA was used to make the TCR library. These data also formed part of another study, on T cells in Graves' hyperthyroidism and ophthalmopathy. That source notes: HTBI primers were employed in a first-round RT-PCR of the TCR CDR3.

This chain connects TRBV5-4 to TRBJ1-2; TRBD1 is a possible D gene (6 bases). The source is a woman under 40 with Graves disease. Source: peripheral blood mononuclear cells (PBMCs), taken at new diagnosis, from a patient treated with antithyroid drugs. CDR3 residues: CASTSGEAGYTF. CDR3 bases: TGTGCCAGCACCTCAGGGGAGGCTGGCTACACCTTC.